This T cell receptor beta chain was recovered during a study of spatial heterogeneity in lung cancer. Across the study: TCR transcript abundance in tumor regions was strongly correlated with the T cell module score obtained from matched bulk RNA-seq.

This CDR3 is 15 amino acids long. Germline V CDR1 and CDR2: SGHRS, YFSETQ. V lost 4 bases, J lost 5 bases, and 6 bases stayed unmatched. General study findings and limits: One measure, the expanded intratumoral alpha and beta TCR count, tracked tumor mutation counts.

The time point denotes: sample taken at primary tumor resection. In this sample, this clonotype turned up many times. The antigen is unknown. This beta chain turned up in a library designed for alpha chains; as an off-target read, its abundance says little. TCRdb reprocessed the 5' RACE reads with MiXCR, giving one entry per CDR3 protein. The sample shows roughly 3,800 distinct CDR3 sequences, approximately 4.8% of them seen only once. The receptor was isolated from a female donor with early-stage non-small cell lung cancer. The source material was lung tumor tissue, sampled at surgery. V gene TRBV5-1 combines with J gene TRBJ1-2, with 12 bases aligning to TRBD1. The CDR3 region has the DNA TGCGCCAGCAGCCCTGGGACAGGGGGCGTTTATGGCTACACCTTC. This sequence encodes CASSPGTGGVYGYTF.